Presented here are 12 T cell receptor beta chains from one specimen sequenced in a study of OX40 agonist ivuxolimab in advanced cancers. TCRdb's table, derived via immunoSEQ multiplex PCR, lists solely in-frame clones and lacks some. The sample has roughly 65,000 clones, around four fifths seen once; the top ten hold roughly 3.5%. Here the sequenced sample was CD4+ or CD8+ T cells sorted from blood, taken in a trial of the OX40 agonist ivuxolimab. All receptors come from an adult with an advanced solid tumor such as melanoma, head and neck, liver or kidney cancer.

The V gene is TRBV4-1, the J gene TRBJ2-5; tentative D call: TRBD2 (5 bases). The V end lost 4 bases, the J end lost 4 bases, and 7 bases lay between the germline ends. Germline lookup yields CDR1 MGHRA and CDR2 YSYEKL. The CDR3 totals 12 residues. The CDR3 region has the DNA TGCGCCAGCAGCCCCGCGGGAGAGACCCAGTACTTC. This sequence encodes CASSPAGETQYF.

This chain uses TRBV5-6 with TRBJ2-3; 9 nucleotides agree with TRBD2. CDR3 size: 16 residues. Germline CDR1 reads SGHDT; CDR2 reads YYEEEE. Losses at the gene ends were 4 bases for V and 3 bases for J; bases not matched to a gene: 9. The CDR3 region is CASSPGGAGGTDTQYF. The CDR3 region has the DNA TGTGCCAGCAGCCCGGGGGGAGCGGGAGGTACAGATACGCAGTATTTT.

This chain joins TRBV20-1 and TRBJ2-7; D is ambiguous. V was shortened by 1 base and J by 5 bases, with 6 bases between the two germline ends. This CDR3 comprises 11 residues. CDR1 is DFQATT, CDR2 SNEGSKA, per germline (reference sequence). CDR3 loop: CSARAGNEQYF. DNA of the CDR3: TGCAGTGCTAGAGCAGGAAACGAGCAGTACTTC.

The gene calls are TRBV27 and TRBJ2-5; D not certain. The J call is doubtful: the DNA matches TRBJ2-7 better. The CDR3 sequence is 12 residues long. Germline CDR1 reads MNHEY; CDR2 reads SMNVEV (reference sequence). CDR3 loop: CASMDGTYEQYF. The CDR3 bases are TGTGCCAGCATGGACGGTACCTACGAGCAGTACTTC.

V and J are TRBV30 and TRBJ2-5, with D maybe TRBD2 (6 bases). The CDR3 is made up of 11 amino acids. The V gene lost 4 bases and the J gene lost 4 bases, with 7 bases spanning the gap. Germline V CDR1 and CDR2: GTSNPN, SVGIG (reference sequence). CDR3 sequence (DNA): TGTGCCTGGATGGGGGGAGAGACCCAGTACTTC. It translates to CAWMGGETQYF.

V gene TRBV28 combines with J gene TRBJ2-5, with a possible D match to TRBD2 (7 bases). Matching the DNA end better, TRBJ2-7 makes the J call doubtful. This CDR3 comprises 15 residues. CDR1 and CDR2 (germline): MDHEN, SYDVKM. The CDR3 loop reads CASSPGGNHPYEQYF. As DNA, the CDR3 is TGTGCCAGCAGTCCGGGGGGCAACCACCCTTACGAGCAGTACTTC.

The genes are TRBV2 and TRBJ2-1; D call uncertain. V lost 7 bases and J lost 6, with 10 bases in between. Germline V gene sequence: CDR1 SNHLY, CDR2 FYNNEI. This CDR3 contains 12 residues. CDR3 DNA sequence: TGTGCCAGCACGGGCGGATTCAATGAGCAGTTCTTC. It is translated as CASTGGFNEQFF.

This clone was recorded a few times. The genes are TRBV5-1 and TRBJ2-7; D remains ambiguous. Trimming shortened V by 4 bases and J by 3 bases, and 11 bases separated the two germline ends. Germline CDR1 SGHRS, CDR2 YFSETQ. The CDR3 is 13 amino acids. CDR3 loop: CASSPDVGYEQYF. The CDR3 region has the DNA TGCGCCAGCAGCCCGGACGTCGGCTACGAGCAGTACTTC.

This clone was observed a single time. The gene calls are TRBV2 and TRBJ2-7; D not resolved. This CDR3 is built from 14 residues. Germline CDR1 SNHLY, CDR2 FYNNEI. The ends were cut back, 2 bases at V and 5 bases at J, with 13 bases in the middle. As DNA, the CDR3 is TGTGCCAGCAGTGAACCAGGCCCGGACCACGAGCAGTACTTC. Its translation is CASSEPGPDHEQYF.

The V call is TRBV11-2, the J call TRBJ2-4, with D tentatively TRBD1 or TRBD2 (5 bases each). CDR1 SGHAT and CDR2 FQNNGV come from the germline V gene. V was trimmed by 5 bases and J by 0 bases, leaving 23 bases between them. The length of the CDR3 is 19 residues. The CDR3 region is CASSNGMAGSGIAKNIQYF. Here the CDR3 DNA reads TGTGCCAGCAGCAATGGGATGGCAGGGTCGGGGATAGCCAAAAACATTCAGTACTTC.

The sample holds one count of this clone. The chain has TRBV7-2 and TRBJ2-7; D is unresolved. The CDR3 is 14 amino acids. V dropped 3 bases and J dropped 6 bases, with 15 bases sitting between them. The germline gives CDR1 SGHTA, CDR2 FQGNSA. The CDR3 DNA is TGTGCCAGCAGCTTCCCCCCTGGCCGTCCCGAGCAGTACTTC. Amino acid sequence: CASSFPPGRPEQYF.

The chain employs TRBV28 and TRBJ2-5; 8 positions match TRBD1. The DNA end favors TRBJ2-7, so the J call may be wrong. This CDR3 region has 14 residues. Per germline, CDR1 MDHEN and CDR2 SYDVKM. The CDR3 DNA reads TGTGCCAGCAGTGCCGGGACAGGAACCTACGAGCAGTACTTC. Residues: CASSAGTGTYEQYF.